The present entry profiles one T cell receptor (beta chain) with its context. Antigen specificity is unknown. Described time point: recipient sample about 28 days before transplant, after cytoreduction. Recipient blood drawn about 28 days pretransplant and days 30, 100, 180 after. These data belong to a study of T cell clonotyping in hematopoietic cell transplantation. Study results and limitations: Few recipient clonotypes overlapped donors; over 95% were de novo at given depth. Broader posttransplant TCR repertoire diversity was predicted by graft donor and pretransplant recipient Inverse Simpson Index values. After transplant, recipient diversity fell while pathologically expanded clonotypes grew through day 180.

This CDR3 is built from 15 residues. Germline V lookup: CDR1 SNHLY, CDR2 FYNNEI. With 0 bases removed from V and 2 bases from J, the gap between germline ends came to 11 bases. TCRdb's table, derived via immunoSEQ multiplex PCR, lists solely in-frame clones and lacks some. This table has tens of thousands of clones, approximately 84% appearing once. J is TRBJ2-7 and V is TRBV2; tentatively, D is TRBD1 (5 bases). The sequence came from a man aged 60-69 years with biphenotypic leukemia. Some clones in this sample may be carry-over from other donors' samples. This material consisted of peripheral blood mononuclear cells, taken before stem cell transplant. CDR3 region: CASSEADILAYEQYF. The CDR3 bases are TGTGCCAGCAGTGAAGCGGACATATTGGCCTACGAGCAGTACTTC.